A single sample gave rise to the 7 T cell receptor beta chains below, sequenced in a study of blood T cells in healthy people across ages. Next came a second PCR, run for roughly 6 to 11 cycles, which used a sample-barcoded 5' primer along with a J-beta primer mix. TCRdb reprocessed the 5' RACE reads with MiXCR, giving one entry per CDR3 protein. The data show about 1.7 million distinct CDR3 sequences, 28% seen once. Input material: blood. These receptors came from a woman between 25 and 40 years old in good health.

The chain joins TRBV4-1 to TRBJ2-4; TRBD2 is a possible D gene (6 bases). The DNA end lines up better with TRBJ2-5; the J call may be wrong. The V gene's germline CDR1 is MGHRA and CDR2 YSYEKL. The CDR3 has 16 residues. The CDR3 reads CASSPRGTPVQETQYF. As DNA, the CDR3 is TGCGCCAGCAGCCCTCGAGGGACTCCAGTTCAAGAGACCCAGTACTTC.

This clonotype has more than one count but fewer than ten. The V gene is TRBV4-1, the J gene TRBJ2-3; 10 bases map to TRBD2. Germline CDR1 and CDR2: MGHRA and YSYEKL. Trimming cost V 0 bases and J 4 bases; bases outside gene matches: 7. The CDR3 length is 17 residues. The CDR3 here is CASSQEVAGGGSDTQYF. The CDR3 coding sequence is TGCGCCAGCAGCCAAGAGGTAGCGGGGGGAGGTTCAGATACGCAGTATTTT.

This chain joins TRBV11-2 and TRBJ2-1; 9 bases map to TRBD1. Germline CDR1 is SGHAT and CDR2 is FQNNGV. The CDR3 sequence is 16 residues long. The trim removed 5 bases at V and 0 bases at J, leaving 5 bases unmatched. The DNA for the CDR3 is TGTGCCAGCAGCCTCACAGGGGGCCGCTCCTACAATGAGCAGTTCTTC. Protein sequence: CASSLTGGRSYNEQFF.

This clonotype has ten or more counts. This rearrangement joins TRBV29-1 to TRBJ2-1; TRBD1 might be the D (6 bases). The germline CDR1 and CDR2 sequences are SQVTM and ANQGSEA. The CDR3 is 12 residues long. Trimming left V 7 bases short and J 4 bases short, with 11 bases between. The CDR3 loop reads CSAADSYNEQFF. The CDR3 coding sequence is TGCAGCGCCGCGGACAGTTACAATGAGCAGTTCTTC.

In its sample, this clonotype was seen many times. The rearrangement uses TRBV29-1 and TRBJ2-7; D is possibly TRBD2 (6 bases). Germline V gives CDR1 SQVTM, CDR2 ANQGSEA. Trimming cost V 5 bases and J 0 bases, with 8 bases left between them. The CDR3 is 12 residues long. The CDR3 nucleotides read TGCAGCGTTAAAGCGGGCTCCTACGAGCAGTACTTC. This encodes CSVKAGSYEQYF.

The chain employs TRBV6-2 or TRBV6-3 and TRBJ2-7, with D possibly being TRBD2 (6 bases). Germline V lookup: CDR1 MNHEY, CDR2 SVGEGT. V shed 6 bases and J shed 8 bases, with 20 bases lying between them. The CDR3 has 14 amino acids. CDR3: CASSSGYLITKQYF. The CDR3 region has the DNA TGTGCCAGCAGCAGCGGGTATTTGATTACGAAGCAGTACTTC.

This chain uses TRBV7-2 with TRBJ1-2; 7 nucleotides match TRBD1. V dropped 4 bases and J dropped 5; count of bases not matched to a gene: 10. Germline V lookup: CDR1 SGHTA, CDR2 FQGNSA. The CDR3 totals 15 residues. The CDR3 coding sequence is TGTGCCAGCAGCTCCTCCGGGACAGCCCTTTATGGCTACACCTTC. Protein sequence: CASSSSGTALYGYTF.